The entry below gives a single T cell receptor (beta chain) sequence along with its context. This clone occurred a few times. Its cognate antigen has yet to be identified. No much larger clonotype is one base removed from it; base qualities were not supplied. CDR3 length: 13 amino acids, cysteine to phenylalanine. Only the CDR3 portion is preserved as DNA: 39 bases, with reading frame beginning at the first base. Sequences LNHNV (CDR1) and YYDKDF (CDR2) are obtained from the germline V gene (reference sequence). V is trimmed back by 8 bases and J by 2 bases, and the junction contains 5 bases that no gene match accounts for. This sample was included in a study of beta chain features in type 1 diabetes (dated by TCRdb to the late 2010s). Regarding the research as a whole: Mean age, gender distribution, total cell number and subset yield did not differ between patients and healthy donors. The study compared the TCRB repertoires of sorted circulating CD4+ T cell subsets in recently diagnosed type 1 diabetes patients with those in matched healthy donors. Across all samples, around 99 million sorted cells were examined, and cell number per subset correlated strongly with RNA yield. Regulatory and stem cell-like memory subsets were obtained from only 8 patients and about eight healthy donors, while naive and central memory subsets were obtained from all 28 donors. General study outcomes and caveats: PCR may preferentially amplify shorter templates, but because patient and control samples were amplified and corrected together, any resulting skew would affect both groups equally. Because cDNA was sequenced instead of genomic DNA, highly expressing activated cells could be over-represented, though the groups showed no difference in activation or CD3 levels. Naive, central memory and regulatory TCRB repertoires appeared to be more similar among patients than among healthy donors. Patients with type 1 diabetes made fewer insertions and deleted more nucleotides at VDJ recombination sites, implying thymic rearrangement abnormalities. In all four CD4+ subsets, TCRB CDR3 length was moderately but significantly shorter in type 1 diabetes patients. Because small numbers of individuals were included in the HLA sub-analyses, any influence of HLA type on TCRB rearrangement was left unresolved.

From each donor, a single peripheral blood sample of about 100 mL on average was drawn into heparinised tubes. A BD FACSAria II was used to sort naive, central memory, regulatory and stem cell-like memory CD4+ T cells with a panel that included CD45RO, CCR7, CD25, CD127, CD95 and CD27. Purity was above 95% for every sorted population. PBMCs were isolated right away by Lymphoprep density gradient centrifugation and were stained directly, without culture. To minimize batch effects, samples were stained and sorted in pairs, one healthy donor with one patient per experiment. All of the isolated RNA was reverse transcribed with the High Capacity cDNA Reverse Transcription Kit, so expressed TCRB transcripts were sequenced. Deep immunoSEQ sequencing was applied to naive, central memory and regulatory T cell samples, giving an average of about 3.6 million total reads per sample. Sorted cells were lysed in RLT buffer, and RNA was extracted using DNase-treated RNeasy Micro or Mini kits according to cell number. Each cell subset was processed separately to prevent cross-contamination, with patient and healthy donor samples processed together. TCRB sequences were amplified from cDNA with the immunoSEQ multiplex PCR, producing 87-bp fragments spanning the CDR3 region. The amplicons were sequenced using the Illumina HiSeq platform. Regarding the original processing steps: Synthetic template baselines were used to correct PCR bias computationally, reads within Hamming distance 2 were collapsed together, and singletons that could not be merged were discarded. Reads were aligned to IMGT to assign V, D and J genes, CDR3 length, and insertions or deletions at six rearrangement sites. Clonotype counts were normalized to sorted cell number within each subset before computing true diversity and Gini coefficients with the tcR R package. Repertoire sharing was quantified using the overlap coefficient calculated on TCRB nucleotide sequences. Out-of-frame TCRB sequences from naive cells were analyzed as a proxy for the pre-selection repertoire. As stored in TCRdb, this immuneACCESS dataset retains in-frame rearrangements with V and J assigned. A fraction of the clones does not appear; measured against another copy, unresolved V genes explain less than half of the discrepancy, and the remainder lacks a known reason. V and J calls and clone size follow that table, whereas D and trimming were derived from the DNA. The sample table lists fewer than 900,000 clones, about a sixth of them with a count of one. Together, the top ten hold around 0.02% of the sample.

The clonotype originates from a woman under 30 in good health. The sample consisted of naive CD4+ T cells from blood. Per the publication, the cell subset or site label means: true naive CD4+ T cells. This sequence uses TRBV15 and TRBJ2-7; 8 nucleotides in the junction match TRBD1. CDR3 loop: CATAETGAYEQYF. The DNA sequence is TGTGCCACCGCGGAGACAGGGGCCTACGAGCAGTACTTC.